Below, one T cell receptor (beta chain) is given with its context. Its target antigen remains unknown. No qualities accompany the bases; no much larger clone lies one base away. Counted from cysteine to phenylalanine, this CDR3 has 13 amino acids. The only DNA kept is the CDR3, 39 bases in frame from the first base. Clipping removes 4 bases from V and 7 bases from J, with 4 as the unmatched junction base count. From the germline V gene, CDR1 is KGHSH and CDR2 is LQKENI. The immunoSEQ Assay was used to sequence TCR beta CDR3 regions from DNA. Under the source paper's analysis protocol: To compute T cell density, TCR beta template counts were normalized to usable DNA, which was estimated by amplifying housekeeping genes. Using the preseqR package, richness was estimated by extrapolating to 120,000 templates for tissue samples and 400,000 templates for PBMC samples. Clonality was defined as one minus Pielou's evenness. Tissue-enriched TCRs were identified through differential abundance testing performed on productive amino-acid clonotypes, with a minimum total count of 5 and an alpha of 0.1. Repertoire overlap between compartments was quantified with the Jaccard Index and Morisita Overlap Index. TCR beta CDR3s were clustered by GLIPH together with public tetramer-defined viral CDR3s, and at least three viral sequences plus V-gene enrichment were required for viral motifs. TCRdb limited this immuneACCESS table to in-frame rearrangements with V and J called. A share of clones is missing; checked studies link under half to unresolved V genes, and the rest is unexplained. The V and J calls and clone size are taken from that table; D and trimming were inferred from the DNA. Recorded for this sample are 15,000 or so clones; 85% of them occurred a single time. The top ten constitute 20% to 25% of the sample.

This sample is drawn from a study of T cells in localized non-small cell lung cancer (dated by TCRdb to about 2020). Background on the whole study: The study analyzed T cell repertoires of over 200 early-stage NSCLC patients, comparing tumors and uninvolved tumor-adjacent lungs. A mean age of around 66 years was recorded for the NSCLC patients, of whom around 140 were male and more than 85 were female. The cohort consisted of about 240 treatment-naive NSCLC patients whose localized lung tumors had been resected. Points the paper makes about the study in general: Uninvolved tumor-adjacent lung showed the highest T cell clonality, higher than tumor, which suggests more focused antigenic responses in the adjacent lung. Because the study design was exploratory, TCR variables were selected using unadjusted p-values without false-discovery rate correction. Multi-region tumor sequencing was not performed, so intratumor heterogeneity could not be excluded. Longer overall survival was associated with higher blood T cell density, whereas shorter survival was associated with higher adjacent-lung clonality. Of the top 100 tumor clones, a median of 57 were detected in paired uninvolved adjacent lung; under 30 were also among that lung's top 100.

At diagnosis, peripheral blood, uninvolved tumor-adjacent lung and tumor were collected and stored as a combination of fresh-frozen and FFPE material. For TCR repertoire profiling, blood samples were analyzed as peripheral blood mononuclear cells. The chain is assembled from TRBV18 and TRBJ1-5; 7 junctional bases match TRBD1. This clonotype originated in a male donor at least 60 years old with stage I lung adenocarcinoma. The source material was peripheral blood, sampled before any cancer treatment. The CDR3: CASSRDRVQPQHF. DNA sequence: TGTGCCAGCTCACGCGACAGGGTCCAGCCCCAGCATTTT.